This is a list of T cell receptor beta chains from one sample in a study of cytomegalovirus exposure and HLA in healthy donors. Some clones are missing from TCRdb's copy, which holds only in-frame ones; the method was immunoSEQ multiplex PCR. Among 200,000 to 300,000 clones listed, around 81% were seen once. The sample taken for sequencing was PBMCs. Receptors originate from a woman between 55 and 75 years old in good health and CMV-seropositive. The CDR3 runs from the conserved cysteine through the conserved F or W. D genes are given only for firm matches. Clone size is shown for a subset of rows, as once, few, many or a class of expanded clone.

abundance | j_gene | v_gene | d_gene | CDR3aa | CDR3nt
- | TRBJ1-1 | TRBV27 | - | CASSPGVTGRNTEAFF | TGTGCCAGCAGCCCCGGCGTCACAGGGAGGAACACTGAAGCTTTCTTT
- | TRBJ2-7 | TRBV4-1 | TRBD2 | CASSQAYSGRASEQYF | TGCGCCAGCAGCCAGGCTTATAGCGGGAGGGCCAGCGAGCAGTACTTC
- | TRBJ2-7 | TRBV6-5 | TRBD2 | CASSYRPGRDYEQYF | TGTGCCAGCAGTTACCGACCGGGGAGGGACTACGAGCAGTACTTC
once | TRBJ1-5 | TRBV4-1 | - | CASSQDMEGQPQHF | TGCGCCAGCAGCCAAGATATGGAGGGTCAGCCCCAGCATTTT
- | TRBJ2-7 | TRBV13 | TRBD1 | CASSQQGAYEQYF | TGTGCCAGCAGCCAACAGGGGGCTTACGAGCAGTACTTC
- | TRBJ2-7 | TRBV6-5 | TRBD2 | CASSWAGTSSDEQYF | TGTGCCAGCAGTTGGGCCGGGACTAGCTCGGACGAGCAGTACTTC
- | TRBJ1-4 | TRBV4-1 | - | CASSQDREEKLFF | TGCGCCAGCAGCCAAGACAGGGAAGAAAAACTGTTTTTT
few | TRBJ2-1 | TRBV11-2 | TRBD2 | CASSLVRLAGVNSYNEQFF | TGTGCCAGCAGCTTAGTTAGACTAGCGGGGGTAAATTCCTACAATGAGCAGTTCTTC
- | TRBJ1-1 | TRBV6-5 | - | CASSYSWGGENTEAFF | TGTGCCAGCAGTTACTCGTGGGGGGGGGAGAACACTGAAGCTTTCTTT
- | TRBJ2-3 | TRBV19 | TRBD1 | CASSPRGLSTDTQYF | TGTGCCAGTAGCCCAAGGGGGCTGAGCACAGATACGCAGTATTTT
- | TRBJ2-1 | TRBV5-1 | TRBD2 | CASSLGRLAAYNEQFF | TGCGCCAGCAGCTTGGGGCGGCTAGCGGCTTACAATGAGCAGTTCTTC
- | TRBJ2-6 | TRBV6-4 | - | CASSDTGSGANVLTF | TGTGCCAGCAGTGACACAGGTTCTGGGGCCAACGTCCTGACTTTC
- | TRBJ1-1 | TRBV5-4 | - | CASSFHGGNTEAFF | TGTGCCAGCAGCTTTCACGGAGGGAACACTGAAGCTTTCTTT
- | TRBJ2-3 | TRBV10-1 | TRBD2 | CASSLGLAGSTDTQYF | TGCGCCAGCAGTTTGGGACTAGCGGGATCCACAGATACGCAGTATTTT
- | TRBJ2-1 | TRBV5-1 | - | CASSLLGVSSGEQFF | TGCGCCAGCAGCTTGTTGGGAGTGTCGTCAGGTGAGCAGTTCTTC
- | TRBJ2-3 | TRBV19 | TRBD1 | CASSIRGPGTDTQYF | TGTGCCAGTAGTATAAGGGGGCCGGGCACAGATACGCAGTATTTT
once | TRBJ2-2 | TRBV27 | - | CASYGRGSRTGELFF | TGTGCCAGCTATGGGAGGGGGTCCCGTACCGGGGAGCTGTTTTTT
- | TRBJ2-4 | TRBV7-2 | - | CASSPSRLAGSKNIQYF | TGTGCCAGCAGCCCCTCACGGTTAGCAGGGTCCAAAAACATTCAGTACTTC
- | TRBJ2-7 | TRBV5-6 | TRBD2 | CASSLRGRSYEQYF | TGTGCCAGCAGCTTGCGCGGGAGATCCTACGAGCAGTACTTC
once | TRBJ2-7 | TRBV5-1 | - | CASSHGLNFSYEQYF | TGCGCCAGCAGTCACGGACTCAACTTCTCCTACGAGCAGTACTTC
- | TRBJ1-1 | TRBV2 | TRBD1 | CASRVDRANTEAFF | TGTGCCAGCAGGGTGGACAGGGCCAACACTGAAGCTTTCTTT
- | TRBJ1-1 | TRBV7-9 | - | CSSSLTGTEAFF | TGTTCCAGCAGCCTAACAGGCACTGAAGCTTTCTTT
few | TRBJ1-2 | TRBV19 | TRBD1 | CASSMPPRTGKVDGYTF | TGTGCCAGTAGTATGCCTCCCCGGACAGGGAAGGTTGATGGCTACACCTTC
- | TRBJ1-5 | TRBV4-1 | - | CASSQEGWQGNQPQHF | TGCGCCAGCAGCCAAGAAGGCTGGCAGGGCAATCAGCCCCAGCATTTT
- | TRBJ2-2 | TRBV7-9 | TRBD1 | CASSPGQGNTGELFF | TGTGCCAGCAGCCCAGGACAGGGTAACACCGGGGAGCTGTTTTTT
- | TRBJ2-7 | TRBV6-1 | - | CASSEGHLYYEQYF | TGTGCCAGCAGTGAGGGACATCTTTACTACGAGCAGTACTTC
- | TRBJ2-7 | TRBV19 | - | CASSIGGYEQYF | TGTGCCAGTAGTATAGGAGGGTACGAGCAGTACTTC
few | TRBJ1-1 | TRBV5-4 | - | CASSLPRTEAFF | TGTGCCAGCAGCTTGCCGCGCACTGAAGCTTTCTTT
few | TRBJ2-7 | TRBV14 | TRBD2 | CASSPLAGASYAYEQYF | TGTGCCAGCAGTCCCCTAGCGGGAGCCTCTTATGCCTACGAGCAGTACTTC
- | TRBJ1-5 | TRBV27 | - | CASSLRSGGSNQPQHF | TGTGCCAGCAGTTTACGATCAGGAGGGAGCAATCAGCCCCAGCATTTT
few | TRBJ1-1 | TRBV19 | TRBD1 | CASRAQGMNTEAFF | TGTGCCAGTAGGGCACAGGGGATGAACACTGAAGCTTTCTTT
- | TRBJ2-2 | TRBV5-1 | - | CASSFDSYTGELFF | TGCGCCAGCAGCTTTGACTCCTACACCGGGGAGCTGTTTTTT
- | TRBJ1-1 | TRBV5-6 | - | CASSLKEEAFF | TGTGCCAGCAGCTTAAAGGAGGAAGCTTTCTTT
once | TRBJ1-2 | TRBV4-1 | - | CASSQDQGLDYGYTF | TGCGCCAGCAGCCAAGATCAGGGTCTCGACTATGGCTACACCTTC
- | TRBJ2-3 | TRBV7-9 | TRBD2 | CATLAGGYTDTQYF | TGTGCCACGCTAGCGGGAGGGTACACAGATACGCAGTATTTT
- | TRBJ1-1 | TRBV2 | TRBD1 | CASSGDSSEAFF | TGTGCCAGCAGTGGGGACAGCTCTGAAGCTTTCTTT
- | TRBJ1-2 | TRBV9 | TRBD1 | CASSPGTGGDSFIYGYTF | TGTGCCAGCAGCCCCGGGACAGGGGGCGACTCGTTTATCTATGGCTACACCTTC
- | TRBJ2-3 | TRBV5-1 | - | CASSSPGHGTDTQYF | TGCGCCAGCAGTTCCCCGGGACACGGCACAGATACGCAGTATTTT
once | TRBJ2-1 | TRBV4-1 | - | CASSQEGSAGPYNEQFF | TGCGCCAGCAGCCAAGAAGGATCGGCGGGACCCTACAATGAGCAGTTCTTC
- | TRBJ1-1 | TRBV11-1 | - | CASSLGARTEAFF | TGTGCCAGCAGCTTAGGGGCGCGTACTGAAGCTTTCTTT
- | TRBJ2-7 | TRBV27 | TRBD2 | CASSLRGRGSRDYRAEQYF | TGTGCCAGCAGTCTAAGAGGGAGGGGTTCGCGGGACTACCGCGCCGAGCAGTACTTC
once | TRBJ2-7 | TRBV15 | TRBD1 | CATSRQGKGYEQYF | TGTGCCACCAGCCGACAGGGGAAAGGCTACGAGCAGTACTTC
- | TRBJ2-7 | TRBV29-1 | TRBD2 | CSVVSGTSGNSPYEQYF | TGCAGCGTTGTTTCCGGGACTAGCGGGAACTCGCCCTACGAGCAGTACTTC
- | TRBJ2-2 | TRBV7-9 | TRBD2 | CSSSLIVREGTGELFF | TGTTCCAGCAGCTTAATAGTCCGGGAGGGCACCGGGGAGCTGTTTTTT
- | TRBJ2-1 | TRBV19 | - | CASSRIGEQFF | TGTGCCAGTTCCCGAATCGGTGAGCAGTTCTTC
- | TRBJ2-1 | TRBV9 | TRBD2 | CASSATSGYNEQFF | TGTGCCAGCAGCGCCACTAGCGGTTACAATGAGCAGTTCTTC
- | TRBJ1-1 | TRBV18 | - | CASSPLKRDTEAFF | TGTGCCAGCTCACCATTAAAGAGGGACACTGAAGCTTTCTTT
- | TRBJ2-1 | TRBV29-1 | TRBD2 | CSVLRTSGSNEQFF | TGCAGCGTTCTGCGGACTAGCGGCTCCAATGAGCAGTTCTTC
- | TRBJ1-3 | TRBV9 | - | CASSASDSAGVGGNTIYF | TGTGCCAGCAGCGCCTCGGACAGTGCCGGAGTGGGTGGAAACACCATATATTTT
- | TRBJ1-5 | TRBV6-1 | TRBD1 | CASSEGGGQGVGQPQHF | TGTGCCAGCAGTGAAGGCGGGGGACAGGGAGTAGGTCAGCCCCAGCATTTT
- | TRBJ2-1 | TRBV7-9 | - | CASSIPGSYNERFF | TGTGCCAGCAGCATCCCTGGCTCCTACAATGAGCGGTTCTTC
- | TRBJ2-1 | TRBV19 | TRBD1 | CASTRTGGTGTYNEQFF | TGTGCCAGTACCAGGACAGGGGGCACAGGAACCTACAATGAGCAGTTCTTC
few | TRBJ1-6 | TRBV29-1 | - | CSVQGSAGSPLHF | TGCAGCGTCCAGGGGAGCGCGGGTTCACCCCTCCACTTT
- | TRBJ1-2 | TRBV5-1 | - | CASSPNRVFPYGYTF | TGCGCCAGCAGCCCCAACAGGGTATTCCCTTATGGCTACACCTTC